This T cell receptor beta chain was sequenced in a study of blood T cells in healthy people across ages. The ends were cut back, 4 bases at V and 8 bases at J, with 16 bases in the middle. Per germline, CDR1 SGHRS and CDR2 YFSETQ. The CDR3 contains 14 residues. For the second PCR, which ran for roughly 7 to 11 cycles, a sample-barcoded 5' primer and a J-beta primer mix were used. Each CDR3 protein gets one entry after TCRdb re-called the 5' RACE reads with MiXCR. The profile shows approximately 1.5 million distinct CDR3 sequences, roughly 32% of them singletons. This clonotype appeared many times. This chain links TRBV5-1 with TRBJ2-4; TRBD1 is a possible D gene (7 bases). The clonotype originates from a woman aged 25 to 39 in good health. The sequencing sample was made of blood. CDR3 residues: CASSAGGTADIQYF. CDR3 sequence (DNA): TGCGCCAGCAGCGCGGGCGGGACAGCGGACATTCAGTACTTC.